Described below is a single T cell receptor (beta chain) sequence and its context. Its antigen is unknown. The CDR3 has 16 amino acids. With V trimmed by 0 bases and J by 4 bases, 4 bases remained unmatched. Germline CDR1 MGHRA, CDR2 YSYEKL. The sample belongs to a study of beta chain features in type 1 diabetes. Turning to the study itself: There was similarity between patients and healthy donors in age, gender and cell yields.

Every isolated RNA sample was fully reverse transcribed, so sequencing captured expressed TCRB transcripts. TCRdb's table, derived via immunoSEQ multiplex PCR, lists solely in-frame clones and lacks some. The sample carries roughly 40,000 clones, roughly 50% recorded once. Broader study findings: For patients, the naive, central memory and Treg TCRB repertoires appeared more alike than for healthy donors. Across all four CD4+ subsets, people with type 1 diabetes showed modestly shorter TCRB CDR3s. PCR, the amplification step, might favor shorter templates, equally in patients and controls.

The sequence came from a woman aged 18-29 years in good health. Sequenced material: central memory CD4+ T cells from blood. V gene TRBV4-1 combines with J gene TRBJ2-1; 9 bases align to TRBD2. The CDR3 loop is CASSQEGTSIYNEQFF. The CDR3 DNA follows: TGCGCCAGCAGCCAAGAAGGGACTAGCATTTACAATGAGCAGTTCTTC.